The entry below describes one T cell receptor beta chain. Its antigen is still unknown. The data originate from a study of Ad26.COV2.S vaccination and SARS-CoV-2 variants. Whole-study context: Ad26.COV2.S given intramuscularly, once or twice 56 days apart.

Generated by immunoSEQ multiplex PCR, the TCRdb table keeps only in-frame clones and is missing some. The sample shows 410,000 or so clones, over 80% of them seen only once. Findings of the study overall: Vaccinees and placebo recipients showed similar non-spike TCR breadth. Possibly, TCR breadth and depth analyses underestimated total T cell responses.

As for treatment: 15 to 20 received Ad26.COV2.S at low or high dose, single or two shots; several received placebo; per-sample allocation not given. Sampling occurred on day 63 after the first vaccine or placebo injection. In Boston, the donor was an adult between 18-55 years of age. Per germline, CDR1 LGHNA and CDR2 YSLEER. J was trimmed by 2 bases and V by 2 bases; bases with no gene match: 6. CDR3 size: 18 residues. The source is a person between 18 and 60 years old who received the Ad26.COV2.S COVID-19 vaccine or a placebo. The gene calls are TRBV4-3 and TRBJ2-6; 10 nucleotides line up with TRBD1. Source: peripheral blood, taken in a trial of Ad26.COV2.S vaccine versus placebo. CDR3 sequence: CASSQRGTGEAGANVLTF. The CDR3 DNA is TGCGCCAGCAGCCAACGAGGGACAGGGGAAGCTGGGGCCAACGTCCTGACTTTC.